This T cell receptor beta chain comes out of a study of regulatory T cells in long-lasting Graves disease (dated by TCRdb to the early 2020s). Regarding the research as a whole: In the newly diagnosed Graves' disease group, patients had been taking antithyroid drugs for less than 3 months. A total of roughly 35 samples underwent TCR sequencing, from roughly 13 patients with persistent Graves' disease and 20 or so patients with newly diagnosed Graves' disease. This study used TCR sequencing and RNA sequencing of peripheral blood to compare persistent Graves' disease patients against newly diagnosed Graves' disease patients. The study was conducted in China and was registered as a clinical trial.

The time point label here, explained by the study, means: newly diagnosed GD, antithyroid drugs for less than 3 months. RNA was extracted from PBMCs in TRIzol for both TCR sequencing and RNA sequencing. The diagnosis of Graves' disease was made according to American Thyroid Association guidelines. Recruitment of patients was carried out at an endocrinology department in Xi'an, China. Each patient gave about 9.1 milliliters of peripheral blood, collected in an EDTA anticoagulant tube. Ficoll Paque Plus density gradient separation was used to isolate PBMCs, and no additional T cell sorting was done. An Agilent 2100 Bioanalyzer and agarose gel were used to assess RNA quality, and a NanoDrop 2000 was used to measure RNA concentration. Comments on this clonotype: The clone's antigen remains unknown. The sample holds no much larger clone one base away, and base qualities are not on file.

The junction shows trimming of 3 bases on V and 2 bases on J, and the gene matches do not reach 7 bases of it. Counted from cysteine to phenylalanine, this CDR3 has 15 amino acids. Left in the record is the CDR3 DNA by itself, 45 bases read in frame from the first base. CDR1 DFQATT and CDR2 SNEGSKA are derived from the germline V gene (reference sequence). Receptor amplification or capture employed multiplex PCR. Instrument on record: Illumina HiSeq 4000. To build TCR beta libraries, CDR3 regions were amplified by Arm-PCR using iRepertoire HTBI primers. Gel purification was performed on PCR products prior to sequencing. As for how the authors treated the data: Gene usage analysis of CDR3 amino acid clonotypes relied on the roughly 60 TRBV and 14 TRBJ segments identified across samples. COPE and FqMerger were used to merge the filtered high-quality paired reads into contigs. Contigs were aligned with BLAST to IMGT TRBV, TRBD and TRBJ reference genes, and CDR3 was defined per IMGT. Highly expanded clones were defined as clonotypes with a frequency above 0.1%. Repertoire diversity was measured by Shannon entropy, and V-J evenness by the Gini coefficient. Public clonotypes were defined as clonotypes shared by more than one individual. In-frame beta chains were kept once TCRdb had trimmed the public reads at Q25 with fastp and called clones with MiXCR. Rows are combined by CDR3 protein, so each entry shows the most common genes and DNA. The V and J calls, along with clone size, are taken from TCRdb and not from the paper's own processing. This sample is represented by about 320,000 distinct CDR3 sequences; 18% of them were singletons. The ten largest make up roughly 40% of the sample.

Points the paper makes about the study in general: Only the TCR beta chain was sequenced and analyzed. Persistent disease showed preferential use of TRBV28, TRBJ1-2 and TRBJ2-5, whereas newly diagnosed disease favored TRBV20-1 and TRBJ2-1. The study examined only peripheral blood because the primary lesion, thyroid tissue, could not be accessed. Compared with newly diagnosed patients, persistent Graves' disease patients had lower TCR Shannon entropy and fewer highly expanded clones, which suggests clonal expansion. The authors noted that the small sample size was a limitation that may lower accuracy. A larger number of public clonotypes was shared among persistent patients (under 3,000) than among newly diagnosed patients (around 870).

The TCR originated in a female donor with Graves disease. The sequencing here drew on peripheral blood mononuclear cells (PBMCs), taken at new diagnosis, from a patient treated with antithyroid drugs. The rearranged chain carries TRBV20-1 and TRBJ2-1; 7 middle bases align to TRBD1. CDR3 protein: CSARDRPLPYNEQFF. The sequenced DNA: TGCAGTGCTAGGGACAGGCCCCTCCCCTACAATGAGCAGTTCTTC.